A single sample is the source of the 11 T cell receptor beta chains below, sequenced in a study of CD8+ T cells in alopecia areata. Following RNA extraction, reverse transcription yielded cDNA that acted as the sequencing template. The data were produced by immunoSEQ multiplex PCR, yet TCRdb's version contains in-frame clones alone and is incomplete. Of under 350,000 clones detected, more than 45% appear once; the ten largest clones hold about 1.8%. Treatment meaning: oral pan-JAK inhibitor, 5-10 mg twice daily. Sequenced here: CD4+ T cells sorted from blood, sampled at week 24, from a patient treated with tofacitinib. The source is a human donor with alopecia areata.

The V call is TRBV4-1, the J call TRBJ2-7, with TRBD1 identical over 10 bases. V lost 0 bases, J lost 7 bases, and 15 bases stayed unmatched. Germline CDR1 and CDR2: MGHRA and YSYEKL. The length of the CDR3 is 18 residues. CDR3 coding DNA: TGCGCCAGCAGCCAAGAGACCGTCCGACAGGGGGCCGCGGGGGAGCAGTACTTC. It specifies CASSQETVRQGAAGEQYF.

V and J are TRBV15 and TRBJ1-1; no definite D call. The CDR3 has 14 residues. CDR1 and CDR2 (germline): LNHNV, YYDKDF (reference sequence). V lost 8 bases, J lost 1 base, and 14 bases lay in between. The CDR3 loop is CATSAGRENTEAFF. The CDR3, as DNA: TGTGCCACCTCAGCAGGTCGCGAGAACACTGAAGCTTTCTTT.

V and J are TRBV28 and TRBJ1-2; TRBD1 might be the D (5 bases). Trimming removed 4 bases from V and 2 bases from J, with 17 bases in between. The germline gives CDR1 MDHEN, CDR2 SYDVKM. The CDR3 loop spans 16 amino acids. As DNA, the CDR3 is TGTGCCAGCAGTTCCCCGCCGGGCAGGGCCAACTATGGCTACACCTTC. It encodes CASSSPPGRANYGYTF.

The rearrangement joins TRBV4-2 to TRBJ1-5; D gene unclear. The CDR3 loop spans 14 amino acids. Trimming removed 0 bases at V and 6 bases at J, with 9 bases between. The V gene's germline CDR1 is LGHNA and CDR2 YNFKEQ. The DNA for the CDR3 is TGTGCCAGCAGCCAAGATCGCCGGGGTCAGCCCCAGCATTTT. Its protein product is CASSQDRRGQPQHF.

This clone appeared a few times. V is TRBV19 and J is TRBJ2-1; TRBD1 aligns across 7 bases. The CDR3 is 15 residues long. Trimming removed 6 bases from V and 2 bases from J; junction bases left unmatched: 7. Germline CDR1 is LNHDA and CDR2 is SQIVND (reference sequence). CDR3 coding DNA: TGTGCCAGTAGCACAGACAGGGTTACCTACAATGAGCAGTTCTTC. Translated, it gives CASSTDRVTYNEQFF.

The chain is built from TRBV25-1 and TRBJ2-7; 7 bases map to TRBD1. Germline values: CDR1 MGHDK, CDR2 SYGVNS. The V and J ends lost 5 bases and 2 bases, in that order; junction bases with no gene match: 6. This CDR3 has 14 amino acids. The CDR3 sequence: CASSRTGPTYEQYF. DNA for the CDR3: TGTGCCAGCAGTAGGACAGGACCGACCTACGAGCAGTACTTC.

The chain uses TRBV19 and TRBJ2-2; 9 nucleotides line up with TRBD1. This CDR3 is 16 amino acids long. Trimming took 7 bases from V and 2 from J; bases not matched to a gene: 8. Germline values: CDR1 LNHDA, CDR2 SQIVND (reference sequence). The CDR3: CASKRDRASNTGELFF. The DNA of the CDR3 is TGTGCCAGTAAGCGGGACAGGGCATCCAACACCGGGGAGCTGTTTTTT.

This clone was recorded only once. In nucleotides, the CDR3 is TGTGCCAGCAGTGAACCACAGGGCGGATCCTACGAGCAGTACTTC. This translates into CASSEPQGGSYEQYF. This chain uses TRBV25-1 with TRBJ2-7; a possible D gene is TRBD1 (6 bases). This CDR3 has 15 amino acids. Germline V gene sequence: CDR1 MGHDK, CDR2 SYGVNS. V was pared by 2 bases and J by 1 base, with 12 bases between.

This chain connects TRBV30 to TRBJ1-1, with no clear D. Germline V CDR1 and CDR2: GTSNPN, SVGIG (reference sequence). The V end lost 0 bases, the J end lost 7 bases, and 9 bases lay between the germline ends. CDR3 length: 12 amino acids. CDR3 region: CAWSVRTVEAFF. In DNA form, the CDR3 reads TGTGCCTGGAGTGTTCGGACGGTTGAAGCTTTCTTT.

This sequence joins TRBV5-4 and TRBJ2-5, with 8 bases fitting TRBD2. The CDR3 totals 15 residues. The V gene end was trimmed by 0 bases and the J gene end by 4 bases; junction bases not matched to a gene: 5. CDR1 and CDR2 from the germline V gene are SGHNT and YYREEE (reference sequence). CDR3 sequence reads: CASSLVAGGGETQYF. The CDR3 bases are TGTGCCAGCAGCTTGGTTGCGGGGGGAGGAGAGACCCAGTACTTC.

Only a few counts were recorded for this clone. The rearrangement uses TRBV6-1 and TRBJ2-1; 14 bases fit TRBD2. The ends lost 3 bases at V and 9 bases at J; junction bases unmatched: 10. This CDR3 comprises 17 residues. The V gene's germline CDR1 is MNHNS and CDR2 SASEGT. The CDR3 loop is CASSDPRTSGGRGEQFF. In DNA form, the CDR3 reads TGTGCCAGCAGTGACCCCCGGACTAGCGGGGGGCGGGGTGAGCAGTTCTTC.